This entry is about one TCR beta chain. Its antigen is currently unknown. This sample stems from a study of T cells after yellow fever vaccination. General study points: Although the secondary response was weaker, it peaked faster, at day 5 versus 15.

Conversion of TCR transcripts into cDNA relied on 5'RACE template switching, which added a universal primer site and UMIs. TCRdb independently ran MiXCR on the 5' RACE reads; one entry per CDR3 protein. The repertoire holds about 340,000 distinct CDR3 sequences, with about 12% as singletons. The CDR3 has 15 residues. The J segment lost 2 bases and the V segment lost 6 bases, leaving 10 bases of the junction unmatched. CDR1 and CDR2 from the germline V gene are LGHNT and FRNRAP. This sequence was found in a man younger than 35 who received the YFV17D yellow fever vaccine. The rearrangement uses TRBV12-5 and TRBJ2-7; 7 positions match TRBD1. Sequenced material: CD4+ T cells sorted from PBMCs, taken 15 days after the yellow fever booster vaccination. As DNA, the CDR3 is TGTGCTAGTGGACATCGGGACAGCGGTGCCTACGAGCAGTACTTC. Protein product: CASGHRDSGAYEQYF.